The 20 T cell receptor beta chains reported below all come from one sample, sequenced in a study of T cell repertoires in ileal Crohn's disease. Repertoires were generated with immunoSEQ multiplex PCR, while TCRdb's copy carries only in-frame clones and drops some. The sample comprises about 8,400 clones, around 80% of which are singletons, and around 13% rests with the top ten. Sequencing used ileal tissue. These receptors originate from an adult with Crohn's disease.

V and J are TRBV2 and TRBJ2-7, with 8 positions matching TRBD2. The CDR3 totals 13 residues. Germline CDR1 is SNHLY and CDR2 is FYNNEI. The V segment lost 4 bases and the J segment 7 bases; nucleotides outside the gene matches: 6. DNA of the CDR3: TGTGCCAGCAGTGTCGGGACTAGGAAGGAGCAGTACTTC. Encoded protein: CASSVGTRKEQYF.

This clone came up a few times. The V gene is TRBV6-5, the J gene TRBJ2-7; D is possibly TRBD2 (6 bases). V was cut by 0 bases and J by 0 bases, with 12 bases left in between. The CDR3 is 16 residues long. Germline V CDR1 and CDR2: MNHEY, SVGAGI. In DNA form, the CDR3 reads TGTGCCAGCAGTTACTCTAGCGGAACCATCTCCTACGAGCAGTACTTC. Protein product: CASSYSSGTISYEQYF.

V is TRBV2 and J is TRBJ2-3, with a possible D match to TRBD1 (5 bases). CDR1 is SNHLY, CDR2 FYNNEI, per germline. The CDR3 length is 14 residues. Trimming removed 5 bases at V and 2 bases at J, with 11 bases between. As DNA, the CDR3 is TGTGCCAGCAGTTGGACAACCGTCACAGATACGCAGTATTTT. As protein: CASSWTTVTDTQYF. Looking up the rest from reference TRBV2 and TRBJ2-3 gives the full variable domain: EPEVTQTPSHQVTQMGQEVILRCVPISNHLYFYWYRQILGQKVEFLVSFYNNEISEKSEIFDDQFSVERPDGSNFTLKIRSTKLEDSAMYFCASSWTTVTDTQYFGPGTRLTVL.

The chain couples TRBV19 to TRBJ2-4, with 13 bases that match TRBD2. This CDR3 comprises 16 residues. The V segment lost 10 bases and the J segment 7 bases; nucleotides outside the gene matches: 13. From germline, CDR1 is LNHDA and CDR2 SQIVND (reference sequence). This CDR3 reads CATSPGLAGNGNIQYF. Here the CDR3 DNA reads TGTGCCACTAGCCCGGGACTAGCGGGAAACGGGAACATTCAGTACTTC.

This clone came up a few times. The chain employs TRBV2 and TRBJ1-2; the D is unclear. Trimming took 7 bases from V and 4 from J, leaving 10 bases between them. CDR3 size: 12 residues. Germline CDR1 and CDR2: SNHLY and FYNNEI. The CDR3 loop reads CASKVRTYGYTF. The CDR3 nucleotides read TGTGCCAGCAAGGTCAGGACCTATGGCTACACCTTC.

CDR3 in DNA: TGTGCCACCAGCAGAGATCAACGGGCTAAGGACGGCTACACCTTC. It encodes CATSRDQRAKDGYTF. The gene calls are TRBV15 and TRBJ1-2, with D unresolved. V gave up 0 bases and J gave up 8 bases, with 16 bases separating them. Germline-derived CDR1 and CDR2 are LNHNV and YYDKDF (reference sequence). The CDR3 is made up of 15 amino acids. Supplemented by reference TRBV15 and TRBJ1-2, the full variable domain reads DAMVIQNPRYQVTQFGKPVTLSCSQTLNHNVMYWYQQKSSQAPKLLFHYYDKDFNNEADTPDNFQSRRPNTSFCFLDIRSPGLGDTAMYLCATSRDQRAKDGYTFGSGTRLTVV.

V is TRBV18 and J is TRBJ1-5; D is possibly TRBD1 (5 bases). Germline V gene sequence: CDR1 KGHSH, CDR2 LQKENI. The CDR3 is made up of 15 amino acids. The V gene lost 2 bases and the J gene lost 3 bases, with 11 bases spanning the gap. In nucleotides, the CDR3 is TGTGCCAGCTCACCAGCAGGGTCCCCCAATCAGCCCCAGCATTTT. Protein: CASSPAGSPNQPQHF. The complete variable domain, with remaining parts taken from reference TRBV18 and TRBJ1-5, reads NAGVMQNPRHLVRRRGQEARLRCSPMKGHSHVYWYRQLPEEGLKFMVYLQKENIIDESGMPKERFSAEFPKEGPSILRIQQVVRGDSAAYFCASSPAGSPNQPQHFGDGTRLSIL.

This chain links TRBV27 with TRBJ2-1; TRBD1 might be the D (5 bases). The CDR3 has 15 amino acids. Trimming left V 2 bases short and J 6 bases short, with 14 bases between. CDR1 is MNHEY, CDR2 SMNVEV, per germline (reference sequence). CDR3 sequence: CASSLLQGSSNEQFF. In DNA form, the CDR3 reads TGTGCCAGCAGTTTACTCCAGGGATCGTCCAATGAGCAGTTCTTC.

The chain links TRBV15 to TRBJ2-5; 9 bases match TRBD1. The CDR3 runs 15 residues. V gave up 0 bases and J gave up 6 bases; unmatched junction bases: 5. The germline gives CDR1 LNHNV, CDR2 YYDKDF (reference sequence). The CDR3: CATSREGQGLQTQYF. CDR3 in DNA: TGTGCCACCAGCAGAGAGGGACAGGGTCTGCAGACCCAGTACTTC.

This chain joins TRBV6-6 and TRBJ2-1; no firm D call. V lost 5 bases to trimming and J lost 4 bases, with 6 bases between them. CDR3 length equals 12 residues. Germline V CDR1 and CDR2: MNHNY, SVGAGI (reference sequence). The DNA of the CDR3 is TGTGCCAGCAGTCACAATTACAATGAGCAGTTCTTC. Its translation: CASSHNYNEQFF.

The chain joins TRBV18 to TRBJ2-1, with 8 bases fitting TRBD1. In germline, CDR1 is KGHSH, CDR2 LQKENI. V lost 1 base and J lost 6; bases outside the gene matches: 8. The CDR3 is 16 amino acids. DNA for the CDR3: TGTGCCAGCTCACCACGATCCGAGGACAGGGTCAATGAGCAGTTCTTC. Amino acid sequence: CASSPRSEDRVNEQFF.

Only one count was recorded for this clone. This chain joins TRBV5-8 and TRBJ1-5; 7 nucleotides agree with TRBD1. The germline CDR1 and CDR2 sequences are SGHTS and YDEGEE. The CDR3 loop spans 15 amino acids. The V gene end was trimmed by 0 bases and the J gene end by 6 bases; junction bases not matched to a gene: 6. The CDR3: CASSLGTGWGQPQHF. The CDR3 coding sequence is TGTGCCAGCAGCTTGGGGACAGGTTGGGGTCAGCCCCAGCATTTT. The full variable domain, with the rest looked up from reference TRBV5-8 and TRBJ1-5, is EAGVTQSPTHLIKTRGQQATLRCSPISGHTSVYWYQQALGLGLQFLLWYDEGEERNRGNFPPRFSGRQFPNYSSELNVNALELEDSALYLCASSLGTGWGQPQHFGDGTRLSIL.

This chain connects TRBV12-5 to TRBJ2-7; unclear D gene. The CDR3 spans 10 residues. The germline gives CDR1 LGHNT, CDR2 FRNRAP. Trimming stripped 2 bases from V and 6 bases from J, with 2 bases between. The CDR3: CASGLPEQYF. The CDR3 bases are TGTGCTAGTGGTTTGCCCGAGCAGTACTTC.

A few counts support this clone. This chain connects TRBV30 to TRBJ1-5; D not certain. The CDR3 length is 13 residues. Germline CDR1 is GTSNPN and CDR2 is SVGIG (reference sequence). Trimming took off 5 bases at V and 2 bases at J, with 10 bases between the two ends. The CDR3 region has the DNA TGTGCCTGGGCCGGTGGCGGCAATCAGCCCCAGCATTTT. Translating it yields CAWAGGGNQPQHF.

The genes are TRBV27 and TRBJ2-4, with D hard to call. There are 15 residues in the CDR3. CDR1 and CDR2 (germline): MNHEY, SMNVEV (reference sequence). With 2 bases removed from V and 3 bases from J, the gap between germline ends came to 11 bases. The CDR3 coding sequence is TGTGCCAGCAGTTTAATAGGGTTTGGCAAAAACATTCAGTACTTC. Amino acids: CASSLIGFGKNIQYF.

The V gene is TRBV7-9, the J gene TRBJ2-1; the match to TRBD1 covers 8 bases. The trim removed 5 bases at V and 12 bases at J, leaving 6 bases unmatched. Germline CDR1 reads SEHNR; CDR2 reads FQNEAQ (reference sequence). The CDR3 spans 12 residues. The CDR3 DNA follows: TGTGCCAGCAGCCCCCAGGGGGCCATGCAGTTCTTC. It specifies CASSPQGAMQFF.

The genes are TRBV28 and TRBJ1-2; D uncertain. V lost 3 bases and J lost 8, with 16 bases in between. Germline V gene lookup returns CDR1 MDHEN and CDR2 SYDVKM. This CDR3 has 14 residues. CDR3 DNA sequence: TGTGCCAGCAGTTTCCCCCGCAACAAACCGGGCTACACCTTC. Its translation is CASSFPRNKPGYTF.

The chain recombines TRBV5-3 with TRBJ2-4, with D uncertain. TRBV5-3 is classed as an ORF, of uncertain function. This CDR3 has 17 residues. With 0 bases removed from V and 0 bases from J, the gap between germline ends came to 13 bases. CDR3 in DNA: TGTGCCAGAAGCTTGGCTATTTTACCATTAGCCAAAAACATTCAGTACTTC. Residues: CARSLAILPLAKNIQYF.

The chain recombines TRBV2 with TRBJ1-4; TRBD1 agrees at 9 bases. The CDR3 totals 19 residues. V was clipped by 4 bases and J by 5 bases; unmatched bases: 17. Germline assignment: CDR1 SNHLY and CDR2 FYNNEI. The CDR3 here is CASSVNRGRTPTLNEKLFF. The CDR3 DNA is TGTGCCAGCAGTGTAAACAGGGGGCGCACACCGACTCTAAATGAAAAACTGTTTTTT.

The gene calls are TRBV18 and TRBJ2-1, with TRBD2 identical over 12 bases. V trimming: 6 bases; J trimming: 4 bases; junction bases outside the gene matches: 19. CDR1 is KGHSH and CDR2 is LQKENI in the germline V gene. CDR3 size: 20 residues. The CDR3 loop is CASSLTPASGRASVYNEQFF. DNA of the CDR3: TGTGCCAGCTCCCTCACTCCCGCTAGCGGGAGGGCATCTGTGTACAATGAGCAGTTCTTC.